This section outlines one TCR beta chain sequence together with its context. This record belongs to a study of cytomegalovirus exposure and HLA in healthy donors. Trimming cost V 0 bases and J 7 bases, with 11 bases left between them. Germline assignment: CDR1 LNHNV and CDR2 YYDKDF (reference sequence). The CDR3 consists of 14 residues. PCR was performed using 60 Vbeta and 13 Jbeta primers. The data were produced by immunoSEQ multiplex PCR, yet TCRdb's version contains in-frame clones alone and is incomplete. Of around 140,000 clones listed, over 60% are singletons. Healthy bone marrow donors made up the donors.

The sequencing input was PBMCs. The V and J genes are TRBV15 and TRBJ2-3; D possibly corresponds to TRBD2 (5 bases). The sequence was obtained from a female donor in good health and CMV-seropositive. This CDR3 reads CATSRDSGFYTQYF. For the CDR3, the DNA is TGTGCCACCAGCAGAGATTCGGGGTTCTATACGCAGTATTTT.